These 10 T cell receptor beta chains were sequenced from one sample in a study of identical twins. From the 5' RACE reads, TCRdb called clonotypes with MiXCR, one entry per CDR3 protein. The profile shows about 900,000 distinct CDR3 sequences, 9% to 15% of them singletons. The same data also contributed to another study, on yellow fever vaccine responses in identical twins.

Source material: PBMCs. The receptors come from a woman aged 18-29 years in good health.

This clonotype was detected a few times. V gene TRBV3-1 combines with J gene TRBJ2-7, with D perhaps being TRBD1 or TRBD2 (5 bases each). The germline V gene has CDR1 LGHDT and CDR2 YNNKEL (reference sequence). The CDR3 contains 16 residues. The V end was cut by 2 bases, the J end by 12 bases, with 26 bases between. CDR3 sequence (DNA): TGTGCCAGCAGCCAATACGGGACGCAGGACGCGGTTTACCTGTACTTC. Residues: CASSQYGTQDAVYLYF.

This clonotype was seen repeatedly, ten times or more. The chain links TRBV10-3 to TRBJ1-2, with D uncertain. Germline assignment: CDR1 ENHRY and CDR2 SYGVKD. Trimming removed 4 bases from V and 2 bases from J, with 5 bases in between. This CDR3 is 12 amino acids long. CDR3 sequence (DNA): TGTGCCATCAGTGGTCAGAACTATGGCTACACCTTC. Residues: CAISGQNYGYTF.

This clonotype was detected a few times. The rearrangement uses TRBV7-8 and TRBJ1-6; possible D gene TRBD1, 5 bases. The CDR3 consists of 15 residues. Trimming removed 0 bases from V and 8 bases from J, with 11 bases in between. Germline-derived CDR1 and CDR2 are SGHVS and FQNEAQ. CDR3 sequence reads: CASSLALSRDSPLHF. CDR3 DNA sequence: TGTGCCAGCAGCTTAGCGCTATCCAGGGATTCACCCCTCCACTTT.

This chain links TRBV20-1 with TRBJ1-1; D might be TRBD1 (5 bases). CDR1 and CDR2 (germline): DFQATT, SNEGSKA (reference sequence). The CDR3 consists of 14 residues. The ends were cut back, 4 bases at V and 2 bases at J, with 14 bases in the middle. In DNA form, the CDR3 reads TGCAGTGCTAAGTTAATGGGGGAAAACACTGAAGCTTTCTTT. Its translation: CSAKLMGENTEAFF.

This clonotype has a handful of counts. The chain joins TRBV5-1 to TRBJ2-1, with 9 bases identical to TRBD1. Trimming at V came to 6 bases and at J to 6 bases, leaving 7 bases not matched to a gene. Per the germline V gene, CDR1 is SGHRS and CDR2 is YFSETQ. The CDR3 is made up of 14 amino acids. Written as DNA, the CDR3 is TGCGCCAGCAAGCGGGACAGGGATGGCAATGAGCAGTTCTTC. It yields the protein CASKRDRDGNEQFF.

The chain employs TRBV7-6 and TRBJ2-3, with 11 bases that match TRBD1. CDR1 SGHVS and CDR2 FNYEAQ come from the germline V gene. The CDR3 is 15 amino acids. The J segment lost 6 bases and the V segment lost 5 bases, leaving 7 bases of the junction unmatched. CDR3 protein: CASSPWTGGVDTQYF. CDR3 coding DNA: TGTGCCAGCAGCCCTTGGACAGGGGGCGTGGATACGCAGTATTTT.

This chain uses TRBV5-1 with TRBJ1-1, with D unresolved. With 4 bases removed from V and 5 bases from J, the gap between germline ends came to 12 bases. Looked up from germline, CDR1 is SGHRS and CDR2 is YFSETQ. The CDR3 spans 13 residues. The CDR3: CASSPASKTEAFF. In DNA, the CDR3 is TGCGCCAGCAGCCCGGCCAGTAAGACTGAAGCTTTCTTT.

This clonotype was seen more than once but under ten times. The genes are TRBV12-3 or TRBV12-4 and TRBJ2-1; the match to TRBD1 covers 7 bases. The CDR3 has 11 residues. Unmatched junction bases numbered 6, after V lost 5 bases and J lost 14 bases. CDR3 sequence reads: CASSLQGSEFF. The CDR3 nucleotides read TGTGCCAGCAGTCTACAGGGGTCGGAGTTCTTC.

This clonotype was detected only a few times. This chain connects TRBV4-1 to TRBJ2-2, with a possible D match to TRBD1 (5 bases). V lost 4 bases to trimming and J lost 3 bases, with 9 bases between them. The germline V gene encodes CDR1 MGHRA and CDR2 YSYEKL. CDR3 length equals 14 residues. CDR3 loop: CASSPARDTGELFF. In DNA form, the CDR3 reads TGCGCCAGCAGCCCCGCCAGGGACACCGGGGAGCTGTTTTTT.

The chain couples TRBV12-5 to TRBJ2-1, with TRBD2 identical over 13 bases. With 2 bases clipped from V and 9 bases from J, the junction kept 7 bases outside the gene matches. From germline, CDR1 is LGHNT and CDR2 FRNRAP. CDR3 size: 16 residues. The CDR3 is CASGLTGLAGITEQFF. The CDR3 DNA follows: TGTGCTAGTGGTTTGACGGGACTAGCGGGGATAACTGAGCAGTTCTTC.